This TCR beta chain was documented in a study of blood T cell repertoires in COVID-19. The table came from immunoSEQ multiplex PCR; TCRdb's copy has only in-frame clones and leaves some out. The sample has about 44,000 clones; about 92% are singletons. The CDR3 spans 15 residues. The V gene end was trimmed by 2 bases and the J gene end by 4 bases; junction bases not matched to a gene: 6. From germline, CDR1 is LGHNA and CDR2 YSLEER. This chain links TRBV4-3 with TRBJ2-7; 9 bases match TRBD2. The sequencing input was peripheral blood. The receptor was derived from a human donor in a cohort sampled during active COVID-19. The CDR3 DNA follows: TGCGCCAGCAGCCAACTTAGCGGGAGTGGGTACGAGCAGTACTTC. As protein: CASSQLSGSGYEQYF.